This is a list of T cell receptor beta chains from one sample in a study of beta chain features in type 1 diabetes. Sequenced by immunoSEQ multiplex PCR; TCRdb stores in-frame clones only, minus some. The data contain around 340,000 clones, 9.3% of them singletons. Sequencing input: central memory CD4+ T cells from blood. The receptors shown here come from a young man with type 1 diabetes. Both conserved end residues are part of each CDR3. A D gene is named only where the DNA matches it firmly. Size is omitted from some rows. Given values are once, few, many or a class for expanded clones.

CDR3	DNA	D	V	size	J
CASSQSDRSYGYTF	TGTGCCAGCAGCCAGTCGGACAGAAGCTATGGCTACACCTTC	.	TRBV4-2	few	TRBJ1-2
CASSSGDRAYGYTF	TGTGCCAGCAGCTCTGGGGACAGGGCCTATGGCTACACCTTC	TRBD1	TRBV5-5	.	TRBJ1-2
CASSGPNYEQYF	TGTGCCAGCAGCGGCCCTAACTACGAGCAGTACTTC	.	TRBV9	few	TRBJ2-7
CASSLREGETQYF	TGTGCCAGCAGCCTTAGGGAGGGGGAGACCCAGTACTTC	TRBD2	TRBV11-3	.	TRBJ2-5
CASSLYSRQGEQYF	TGTGCCAGCAGTTTATATTCCCGTCAGGGCGAGCAGTACTTC	.	TRBV28	many	TRBJ2-7
CAISDSTSTDTQYF	TGTGCCATCAGTGACTCTACGAGCACAGATACGCAGTATTTT	.	TRBV10-3	.	TRBJ2-3
CASSLDSIRYEQYF	TGTGCCAGCAGTCTCGACAGTATTCGGTACGAGCAGTACTTC	.	TRBV28	many	TRBJ2-7
CASSLEVRPVGYTEAFF	TGTGCCAGCAGCTTAGAAGTAAGGCCTGTTGGGTACACTGAAGCTTTCTTT	.	TRBV11-2	few	TRBJ1-1
CASTAGASETQYF	TGTGCCAGCACGGCAGGCGCGTCAGAGACCCAGTACTTC	.	TRBV25-1	.	TRBJ2-5
CASSQEFAAFF	TGTGCCAGCAGCCAAGAGTTTGCAGCTTTCTTT	.	TRBV14	medium-sized	TRBJ1-1
CASSLVGGQGSYEQYF	TGTGCCAGCAGCTTAGTAGGGGGACAGGGCTCCTACGAGCAGTACTTC	TRBD1	TRBV7-9	.	TRBJ2-7
CASSQERPGALGEQYF	TGCGCCAGCAGCCAAGAAAGGCCAGGGGCGCTTGGCGAGCAGTACTTC	.	TRBV4-1	few	TRBJ2-7
CASSLGSVITPEAFF	TGTGCCAGCAGCTTAGGGTCAGTAATTACCCCGGAAGCTTTCTTT	.	TRBV7-2	few	TRBJ1-1
CAISDARSSGNTIYF	TGTGCCATCAGTGATGCTCGTTCCTCTGGAAACACCATATATTTT	.	TRBV10-3	many	TRBJ1-3
CASSVRDRGTEAFF	TGTGCCAGCAGTGTCCGGGATCGGGGCACTGAAGCTTTCTTT	.	TRBV25-1	few	TRBJ1-1
CASKAASGGYLGEQYF	TGTGCCAGCAAGGCGGCTAGCGGGGGGTACCTGGGCGAGCAGTACTTC	TRBD2	TRBV27	.	TRBJ2-7
CASSLQGATETQYF	TGTGCCAGCAGTTTACAGGGGGCCACAGAGACCCAGTACTTC	TRBD1	TRBV7-2	.	TRBJ2-5
CASSLGILAGYPDTQYF	TGTGCCAGCAGCTTAGGGATTCTAGCGGGGTATCCAGATACGCAGTATTTT	TRBD2	TRBV7-2	few	TRBJ2-3
CASSDRVKDEQYF	TGTGCCAGCAGTGACAGGGTAAAAGACGAGCAGTACTTC	.	TRBV2	few	TRBJ2-7
CASSLAPAGAGSSYNEQFF	TGTGCCAGCAGCTTAGCCCCCGCCGGGGCGGGGAGCTCCTACAATGAGCAGTTCTTC	.	TRBV11-2	few	TRBJ2-1
CASSDGATNEKLFF	TGTGCCAGCAGTGACGGGGCAACTAATGAAAAACTGTTTTTT	.	TRBV2	many	TRBJ1-4
CATQEWQPQHF	TGCGCCACCCAAGAGTGGCAGCCCCAGCATTTT	.	TRBV23-1	many	TRBJ1-5
CASELAGIQETQYF	TGTGCCAGCGAATTGGCGGGGATTCAAGAGACCCAGTACTTC	.	TRBV6-1	.	TRBJ2-5
CASSPNPRAENIQYF	TGTGCCAGCAGCCCTAATCCGCGTGCAGAAAACATTCAGTACTTC	.	TRBV7-2	few	TRBJ2-4
CASSLEGALYGYTF	TGTGCCAGCAGCTTAGAGGGGGCTTTATATGGCTACACCTTC	TRBD1	TRBV7-2	many	TRBJ1-2
CASSYTQGDEQYF	TGTGCCAGCAGTTACACCCAGGGTGACGAGCAGTACTTC	.	TRBV7-6	few	TRBJ2-7
CASSLAGGTGADTQYF	TGTGCCAGCAGCTTAGCGGGAGGGACAGGGGCAGATACGCAGTATTTT	TRBD1	TRBV11-2	.	TRBJ2-3
CASSVGGSYETQYF	TGTGCCAGCTCAGTGGGAGGTTCCTATGAGACCCAGTACTTC	.	TRBV18	.	TRBJ2-5
CASSWDLSGYTQYF	TGTGCCAGCAGCTGGGACCTCTCCGGATATACGCAGTATTTT	.	TRBV5-4	.	TRBJ2-3
CASSFSNYGYTF	TGTGCCAGCAGCTTTTCTAACTATGGCTACACCTTC	.	TRBV7-2	few	TRBJ1-2
CASSPTAGVVGELFF	TGTGCCAGCAGCCCGACGGCGGGGGTTGTCGGGGAGCTGTTTTTT	TRBD2	TRBV11-2	few	TRBJ2-2
CASIGQTTGELFF	TGTGCCAGCATCGGCCAGACCACCGGGGAGCTGTTTTTT	.	TRBV6-5	.	TRBJ2-2
CASSSRVSNSPLHF	TGTGCCAGCAGTTCCAGGGTTTCTAATTCACCCCTCCACTTT	.	TRBV7-2	few	TRBJ1-6
CASSFGGATDTQYF	TGTGCCAGCAGCTTCGGGGGGGCCACAGATACGCAGTATTTT	TRBD2	TRBV9	few	TRBJ2-3
CASSPVLAGASGEQYF	TGTGCCAGCTCACCCGTTCTAGCGGGGGCGTCGGGGGAGCAGTACTTC	TRBD2	TRBV18	few	TRBJ2-7
CASSFRLSSGGIDEQFF	TGTGCCAGCAGCTTCAGGCTATCTAGCGGGGGGATTGATGAGCAGTTCTTC	TRBD2	TRBV5-8	.	TRBJ2-1
CSVGEGSSTDTQYF	TGCAGCGTTGGGGAGGGGTCTAGCACAGATACGCAGTATTTT	TRBD2	TRBV29-1	few	TRBJ2-3
CASSLQGAAGYTF	TGTGCCAGCAGCCTACAGGGGGCAGCTGGCTACACCTTC	TRBD1	TRBV13	.	TRBJ1-2
CASKNLQGYSPLHF	TGTGCCAGCAAGAACTTACAGGGCTATTCACCCCTCCACTTT	.	TRBV5-6	few	TRBJ1-6
CSFRGRRETQYF	TGCAGCTTCAGGGGTCGGCGAGAGACCCAGTACTTC	.	TRBV29-1	few	TRBJ2-5
CASSSPNTEAFF	TGTGCCAGCAGCTCACCGAACACTGAAGCTTTCTTT	.	TRBV5-6	few	TRBJ1-1
CASSSQGYEQYF	TGTGCCAGCAGCTCACAGGGCTACGAGCAGTACTTC	.	TRBV7-9	.	TRBJ2-7
CSVVPNTGELFF	TGCAGCGTTGTTCCTAACACCGGGGAGCTGTTTTTT	.	TRBV29-1	few	TRBJ2-2
CASSQFSGEAEKLFF	TGTGCCAGCTCTCAATTCTCAGGGGAGGCTGAAAAACTGTTTTTT	.	TRBV18	.	TRBJ1-4
CASSFYPAGLNTEAFF	TGTGCCAGCAGCTTCTACCCCGCAGGACTGAACACTGAAGCTTTCTTT	.	TRBV7-2	.	TRBJ1-1
CASSVLAGTPPSTDTQYF	TGTGCCAGCAGCGTCCTAGCGGGGACGCCGCCTAGCACAGATACGCAGTATTTT	TRBD2	TRBV9	few	TRBJ2-3